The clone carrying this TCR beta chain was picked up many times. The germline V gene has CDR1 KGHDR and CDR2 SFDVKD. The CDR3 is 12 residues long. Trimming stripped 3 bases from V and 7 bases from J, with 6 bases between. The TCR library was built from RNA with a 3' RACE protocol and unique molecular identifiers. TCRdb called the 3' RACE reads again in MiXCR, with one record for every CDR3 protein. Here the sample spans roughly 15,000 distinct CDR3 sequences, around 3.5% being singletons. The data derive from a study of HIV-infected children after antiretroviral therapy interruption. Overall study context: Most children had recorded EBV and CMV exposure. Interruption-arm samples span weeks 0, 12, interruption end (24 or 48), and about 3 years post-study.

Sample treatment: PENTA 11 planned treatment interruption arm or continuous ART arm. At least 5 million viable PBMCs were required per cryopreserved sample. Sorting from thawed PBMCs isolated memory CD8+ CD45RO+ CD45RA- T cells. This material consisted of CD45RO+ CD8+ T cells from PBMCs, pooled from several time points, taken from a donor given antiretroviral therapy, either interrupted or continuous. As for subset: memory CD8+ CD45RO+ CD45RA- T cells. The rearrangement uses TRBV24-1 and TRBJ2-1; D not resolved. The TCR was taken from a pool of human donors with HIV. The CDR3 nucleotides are TGTGCCACCAGTGATCTATGGAATGAGCAGTTCTTC. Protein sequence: CATSDLWNEQFF.